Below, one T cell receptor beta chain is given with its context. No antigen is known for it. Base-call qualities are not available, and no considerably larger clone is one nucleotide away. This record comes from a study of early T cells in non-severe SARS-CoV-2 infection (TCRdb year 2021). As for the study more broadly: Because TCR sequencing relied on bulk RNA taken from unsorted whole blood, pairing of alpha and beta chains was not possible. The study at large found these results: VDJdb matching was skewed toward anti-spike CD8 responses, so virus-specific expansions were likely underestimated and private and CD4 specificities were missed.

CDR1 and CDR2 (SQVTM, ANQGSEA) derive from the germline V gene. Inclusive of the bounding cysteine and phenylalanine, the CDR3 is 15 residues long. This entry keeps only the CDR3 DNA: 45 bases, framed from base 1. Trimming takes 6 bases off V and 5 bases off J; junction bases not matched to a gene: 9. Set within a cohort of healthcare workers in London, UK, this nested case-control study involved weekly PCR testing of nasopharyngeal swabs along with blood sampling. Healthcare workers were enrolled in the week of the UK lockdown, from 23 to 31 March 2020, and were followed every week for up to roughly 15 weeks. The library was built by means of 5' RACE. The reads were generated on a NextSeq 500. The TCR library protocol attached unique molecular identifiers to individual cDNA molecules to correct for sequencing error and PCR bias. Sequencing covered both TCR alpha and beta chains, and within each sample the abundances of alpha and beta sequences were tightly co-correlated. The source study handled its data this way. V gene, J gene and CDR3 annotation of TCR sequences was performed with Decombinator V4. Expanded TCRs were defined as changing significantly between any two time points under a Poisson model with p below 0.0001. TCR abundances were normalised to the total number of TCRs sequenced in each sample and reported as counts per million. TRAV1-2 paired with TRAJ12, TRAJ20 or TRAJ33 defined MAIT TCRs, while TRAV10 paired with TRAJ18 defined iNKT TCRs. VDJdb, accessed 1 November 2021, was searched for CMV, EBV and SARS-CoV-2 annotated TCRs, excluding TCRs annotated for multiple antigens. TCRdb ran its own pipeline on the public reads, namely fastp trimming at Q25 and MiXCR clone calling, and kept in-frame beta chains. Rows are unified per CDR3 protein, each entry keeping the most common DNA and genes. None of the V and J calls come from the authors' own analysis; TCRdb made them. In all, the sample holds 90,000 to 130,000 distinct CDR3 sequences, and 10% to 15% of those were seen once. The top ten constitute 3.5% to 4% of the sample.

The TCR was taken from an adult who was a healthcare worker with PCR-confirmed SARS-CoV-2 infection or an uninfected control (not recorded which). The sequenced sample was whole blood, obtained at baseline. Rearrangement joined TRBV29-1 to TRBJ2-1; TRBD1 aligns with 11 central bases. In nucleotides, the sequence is TGCAGCGTGGCTGGACAGGGGGCGGTGAACAATGAGCAGTTCTTC. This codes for CSVAGQGAVNNEQFF.